A single sample gave rise to the 30 T cell receptor beta chains below, sequenced in a study of tumor-infiltrating lymphocytes in primary liver carcinoma. Researchers generated TCR beta cDNA from roughly 500 ng of total RNA, relying on a constant-region primer. Libraries for TCR beta were built through three nested multiplex PCR rounds, which together made up a slightly modified ARM-PCR procedure. A C-beta reverse primer was combined with TRBV1-TRBV30 forward primers in the first two PCR rounds, and each round had around 11 cycles. One entry per CDR3 protein, called by TCRdb with MiXCR from the multiplex PCR reads. The sample has some 55,000 distinct CDR3 sequences, about 80% seen once. Scientists recovered RNA and DNA together from approximately 20-30 mg of unsorted bulk tissue. The specimen was liver tumor tissue from sampling region 2. Subset specified: tumor region T2, inferior pole. The origin of the receptors is a middle-aged man with primary liver carcinoma and hepatitis B virus infection.

This clonotype was detected once. The chain has TRBV29-1 and TRBJ2-1; 7 bases align to TRBD1. V lost 4 bases to trimming and J lost 6 bases; unmatched junction nucleotides: 6. This CDR3 contains 13 residues. Looked up from germline, CDR1 is SQVTM and CDR2 is ANQGSEA. The DNA of the CDR3 is TGCAGCGTTGGACAGGGACCTTTCAATGAGCAGTTCTTC. Residues: CSVGQGPFNEQFF.

At least ten counts were recorded for this clonotype. This sequence joins TRBV5-5 and TRBJ2-2, with D perhaps TRBD2 (5 bases). V was pared by 5 bases and J by 5 bases, with 10 bases between. Germline V gives CDR1 SGHKS, CDR2 YYEKEE (reference sequence). The CDR3 totals 13 residues. CDR3 sequence: CASSIGLTGELFF. In DNA form, the CDR3 reads TGTGCCAGCAGTATCGGACTTACCGGGGAGCTGTTTTTT.

Of note for this clonotype: The conserved phenylalanine or tryptophan is not found at the CDR3 terminus, so this likely reflects a read error. The rearrangement joins TRBV6-6 to TRBJ1-5, with D possibly matching TRBD1 (5 bases). This CDR3 comprises 14 residues. CDR1 and CDR2 from the germline V gene are MNHNY and SVGAGI (reference sequence). Here the CDR3 DNA reads TGTGGCAGCAGCTCCTCGGGGGGGGGTCAGCCCCAGCATTGT. Translation: CGSSSSGGGQPQHC.

With respect to this clonotype: Relative to the germline gene, one junction end is altered; a read error may explain this. The rearrangement uses TRBV29-1 and TRBJ2-7, with D perhaps TRBD2 (6 bases). The germline gives CDR1 SQVTM, CDR2 ANQGSEA. The CDR3 runs to 12 residues. As DNA, the CDR3 is TGCAGCTGGTGGATGAATTCGGGAGAGCAATACTTC. Its translation is CSWWMNSGEQYF.

About this clonotype: As the CDR3 is not closed by the conserved phenylalanine or tryptophan, this likely results from a read error. The V and J genes are TRBV6-1 and TRBJ2-7; TRBD1 matches 7 bases. The CDR3 length is 15 residues. Germline CDR1 and CDR2: MNHNS and SASEGT. Here the CDR3 reads CASSESGTASYEQYL. In DNA, the CDR3 is TGTGCTAGCAGTGAGTCCGGGACAGCGTCCTACGAGCAGTACCTC.

As regards this clonotype: The DNA is left out, because the CDR3 cannot be placed on it with certainty; the CDR3 is given as TCRdb lists it. The CDR3 is CTNSLVGAGSGEDTHYF. V is TRBV11-2 and J is TRBJ2-3; the table's D call TRBD1 went unverified against the DNA. Germline CDR1 SGHAT, CDR2 FQNNGV. The length of the CDR3 is 17 amino acids, counting both ends.

J is TRBJ2-3 and V is TRBV10-1, with TRBD1 matching over 9 bases. The J call is uncertain, as TRBJ1-5 better fits the DNA end. The CDR3 sequence is 17 residues long. Per the germline V gene, CDR1 is WNHNN and CDR2 is SYGVQD (reference sequence). The CDR3 nucleotides read TGCGCCAGCAGTGAGTGCCCGGTGGGACAGGGATCAGATACGCAGCATTTT. Translation: CASSECPVGQGSDTQHF.

About this clonotype: A junction end diverges from the germline sequence, so it may reflect a read error. CDR3 in amino acids: CASSQDRTEAFF. DNA of the CDR3: TGTGCCAGCAGTCAAGACCGGACTGAAGCCTTCTTT. The chain couples TRBV14 to TRBJ1-1, with D uncertain. The CDR3 is made up of 12 amino acids. CDR1 is SGHDN, CDR2 FVKESK, per germline.

As to this clonotype: The junction departs from germline at one end; a sequencing error may be responsible. The chain joins TRBV11-2 to TRBJ1-3; tentative D call: TRBD1 (5 bases). Germline V gene sequence: CDR1 SGHAT, CDR2 FQNNGV. The CDR3 length is 13 residues. The CDR3 here is CASTQGTGNTINF. The CDR3 DNA is TGTGCCTCAACCCAGGGAACTGGAAACACCATAAATTTT. Using reference TRBV11-2 and TRBJ1-3 for the parts outside the CDR3, the full variable domain is EAGVAQSPRYKIIEKRQSVAFWCNPISGHATLYWYQQILGQGPKLLIQFQNNGVVDDSQLPKDRFSAERLKGVDSTLKIQPAKLEDSAVYLCASTQGTGNTINFGEGSWLTVV.

This clonotype came up many times. The chain couples TRBV10-1 to TRBJ2-1, with 7 bases matching TRBD2. This CDR3 has 15 amino acids. V shed 4 bases, J shed 1 base, and the junction held 4 bases outside the gene matches. Per germline, CDR1 WNHNN and CDR2 SYGVQD (reference sequence). In nucleotides, the CDR3 is TGCGCCAGCAGTGGGAAGCGGGGTTCCTACAATGAGCAGTTCTTC. Its protein is CASSGKRGSYNEQFF.

As concerns this clonotype: The junction and the germline gene differ at one end; a read error may be behind it. The V call is TRBV11-2, the J call TRBJ2-1, with unresolved D. The germline V gene has CDR1 SGHAT and CDR2 FQNNGV. The CDR3 consists of 13 residues. The CDR3 here is CAGSLNDTYEQFF. The CDR3, as DNA: TGTGCCGGCAGCTTAAATGATACCTATGAGCAATTCTTC.

This rearrangement joins TRBV11-2 to TRBJ2-1; D gene uncertain. CDR1 is SGHAT and CDR2 is FQNNGV in the germline V gene. The CDR3 is made up of 15 amino acids. The ends were cut back, 10 bases at V and 1 base at J, with 17 bases in the middle. The CDR3 DNA follows: TGTGCCACTGGGCGAGACCAGCCGTCCTACAATGAGCAGTTCTTC. This codes for CATGRDQPSYNEQFF.

Worth noting for this clonotype: Being one base from a much bigger clone, this may be a read error. The chain carries TRBV5-1 and TRBJ1-5, with D tentatively TRBD1 or TRBD2 (6 bases each). The J call may not be correct, given that the DNA end is closer to TRBJ2-3. CDR1 is SGHRS and CDR2 is YFSETQ in the germline V gene. The CDR3 runs to 13 residues. The CDR3 loop reads CASSGGGNQPQYF. Here the CDR3 DNA reads TGCGCCAGCAGCGGAGGGGGGAATCAGCCCCAGTATTTT.

Note on this clonotype: A junction boundary mismatches the germline segment, possibly from a read error. The V gene is TRBV12-3 or TRBV12-4, the J gene TRBJ2-3; 8 nucleotides line up with TRBD2. The CDR3 totals 16 residues. The CDR3 spells CASSSLSGSATDTLCF. The DNA for the CDR3 is TGTGCCAGCAGTTCCCTAAGCGGGAGCGCTACAGATACGCTGTGTTTT.

As regards this clonotype: One junction end does not reproduce the germline sequence, and a read error may be involved. J is TRBJ2-1 and V is TRBV12-3 or TRBV12-4; 14 positions agree with TRBD2. The CDR3 is made up of 16 amino acids. DNA of the CDR3: TGTGGCAGCAGCCCCTTCGGACTAGCGGGGGGCAATGGGCAGTTCTTC. Translation gives CGSSPFGLAGGNGQFF.

The chain joins TRBV4-2 to TRBJ2-7, with 12 positions matching TRBD2. Germline lookup yields CDR1 LGHNA and CDR2 YNFKEQ. The CDR3 length is 16 residues. V lost 4 bases, J lost 6 bases, and 10 bases stayed unmatched. CDR3 amino acids: CASSRYLAGGPGEQYF. The CDR3 nucleotides read TGTGCCAGCAGCCGTTATCTAGCGGGAGGGCCGGGCGAGCAGTACTTC.

To note about this clonotype: A read error is likely, as this CDR3 ends without the conserved phenylalanine or tryptophan. The chain links TRBV10-2 to TRBJ2-1; D unresolved. This CDR3 is 15 amino acids long. Germline CDR1 is WSHSY and CDR2 is SAAADI. The CDR3 loop is CARSRYSGTSNEQFY. The CDR3 DNA reads TGCGCCCGCAGCCGATATTCCGGAACCTCGAATGAGCAGTTCTAC.

Concerning this clonotype itself: The germline gene is not matched at one end of the junction; a read error may be the cause. This sequence joins TRBV11-2 and TRBJ2-3; TRBD2 might be the D (5 bases). Germline CDR1 SGHAT, CDR2 FQNNGV. The CDR3 is 20 residues long. The CDR3, as DNA: TGTGCCAGCAGCCCCGATGACCCCTTGCATATAGCGAGAAGCACAGATACGCAATATTTT. Its translation is CASSPDDPLHIARSTDTQYF.

This clonotype was recorded many times. The chain has TRBV28 and TRBJ2-1; D is unresolved. This CDR3 is built from 12 residues. With 2 bases removed from V and 9 bases from J, the gap between germline ends came to 8 bases. CDR1 is MDHEN and CDR2 is SYDVKM in the germline V gene. CDR3 DNA: TGTGCCAGCAGTTTAGTCTGGCGTGAGCAGTTCTTC. Amino acids: CASSLVWREQFF.

Notes on this clonotype: An end of the junction differs from the germline gene, which may be a read error. This chain connects TRBV11-2 to TRBJ2-7; 8 nucleotides align to TRBD2. The germline V gene has CDR1 SGHAT and CDR2 FQNNGV. This CDR3 region has 15 residues. The CDR3 region is CARSQYSGGGYEQYF. CDR3 in DNA: TGTGCCAGGAGCCAATATTCGGGAGGGGGTTACGAGCAATACTTC.

The chain has TRBV13 and TRBJ1-1; D gene unclear. The germline V gene encodes CDR1 PRHDT and CDR2 FYEKMQ (reference sequence). The CDR3 contains 12 residues. In DNA, the CDR3 is TGTGTCGGCAGCCTAGCCCGCACTGAAGCTTTCTTT. Protein: CVGSLARTEAFF.

Notes on this clonotype: With a much larger clone just one base away, this may be a read error. This chain uses TRBV19 with TRBJ2-2, with a possible D match to TRBD2 (5 bases). CDR3 size: 14 residues. Germline values: CDR1 LNHDA, CDR2 SQIVND (reference sequence). V dropped 7 bases and J dropped 4 bases, with 13 bases sitting between them. The CDR3 sequence: CASIRTVITGELFF. In DNA form, the CDR3 reads TGTGCCAGTATTCGGACTGTGATCACCGGGGAGCTGTTTTTT.

In regard to this clonotype: One end of the junction is discordant with germline, which a read error may explain. The chain has TRBV29-1 and TRBJ1-2, with D unclear. The germline gives CDR1 SQVTM, CDR2 ANQGSEA. The CDR3 has 11 amino acids. DNA for the CDR3: TGCAGTGTTGCGATAGGAAGCGGCTACACCTTC. As protein: CSVAIGSGYTF.

At least ten counts were recorded for this clonotype. The chain carries TRBV7-9 and TRBJ2-7; 8 bases fit TRBD2. The CDR3 has 17 amino acids. Germline CDR1 is SEHNR and CDR2 is FQNEAQ (reference sequence). V gave up 1 base and J gave up 2 bases; unmatched junction bases: 10. The CDR3 DNA reads TGTGCCAGCAGCTTAGAAGTAGGCCTAGCGGGCACCTACGAGCAGTACTTC. Amino acids: CASSLEVGLAGTYEQYF.

The rearrangement joins TRBV6-6 to TRBJ2-5; D is tentatively TRBD1 or TRBD2 (5 bases each). Trimming took off 5 bases at V and 5 bases at J, with 15 bases between the two ends. Germline CDR1 is MNHNY and CDR2 is SVGAGI (reference sequence). There are 14 residues in the CDR3. The CDR3 DNA reads as TGTGCCAGCAGTCCCGGACATGGAGGTGAGACCCAGTACTTC. Its translation is CASSPGHGGETQYF.

Comment on this clonotype: The missing conserved phenylalanine or tryptophan at the end of this CDR3 makes a read error likely. The rearrangement uses TRBV6-5 and TRBJ2-1; 9 nucleotides agree with TRBD2. The CDR3 totals 14 residues. J gave up 10 bases and V 2 bases, and 6 bases lay outside the gene matches. The germline V gene encodes CDR1 MNHEY and CDR2 SVGAGI. CDR3 coding DNA: TGTGCCAGCAGTTACACTGGGACTAGCAGGGAGCAGTTCCTC. It encodes CASSYTGTSREQFL.

Details on this clonotype: A much larger clone differs from this one at a single base, so this may be a read error. This rearrangement joins TRBV28 to TRBJ2-7; 12 nucleotides agree with TRBD1. This CDR3 has 15 residues. In germline, CDR1 is MDHEN, CDR2 SYDVKM. The CDR3 reads CASGFTGQGAYEQYF. CDR3 DNA: TGTGCCAGCGGTTTCACGGGACAGGGGGCGTACGAGCAGTACTTC.

For this clonotype: One end of the junction varies from germline; a read error may be responsible. This chain connects TRBV4-2 to TRBJ2-3, with D tentatively TRBD2 (6 bases). CDR1 is LGHNA, CDR2 YNFKEQ, per germline. This CDR3 has 18 amino acids. The CDR3 sequence: CASRQGPRPGVGFDTQYF. The CDR3 coding sequence is TGTGCCAGCAGACAAGGACCCCGCCCGGGAGTCGGTTTTGATACGCAGTATTTT.

Worth noting for this clonotype: With a much larger clone just one base away, this may be a read error. The chain is built from TRBV7-9 and TRBJ2-5, with no clear D. There are 11 residues in the CDR3. The germline CDR1 and CDR2 sequences are SEHNR and FQNEAQ (reference sequence). For the CDR3, the DNA is TGTGCCAGCAGACCCCAAGAGATCCAGTACTTC. Residues: CASRPQEIQYF.

Note on this clonotype: Sequence at one end of the junction differs from germline and may be a read error. The chain links TRBV7-9 to TRBJ2-3; the match to TRBD2 covers 7 bases. Germline CDR1 is SEHNR and CDR2 is FQNEAQ (reference sequence). This CDR3 is built from 15 residues. CDR3 bases: TGTGCCAACAGCTTCAGGGAGGGGTACACAGATACGCAGTATTTT. It translates to CANSFREGYTDTQYF.